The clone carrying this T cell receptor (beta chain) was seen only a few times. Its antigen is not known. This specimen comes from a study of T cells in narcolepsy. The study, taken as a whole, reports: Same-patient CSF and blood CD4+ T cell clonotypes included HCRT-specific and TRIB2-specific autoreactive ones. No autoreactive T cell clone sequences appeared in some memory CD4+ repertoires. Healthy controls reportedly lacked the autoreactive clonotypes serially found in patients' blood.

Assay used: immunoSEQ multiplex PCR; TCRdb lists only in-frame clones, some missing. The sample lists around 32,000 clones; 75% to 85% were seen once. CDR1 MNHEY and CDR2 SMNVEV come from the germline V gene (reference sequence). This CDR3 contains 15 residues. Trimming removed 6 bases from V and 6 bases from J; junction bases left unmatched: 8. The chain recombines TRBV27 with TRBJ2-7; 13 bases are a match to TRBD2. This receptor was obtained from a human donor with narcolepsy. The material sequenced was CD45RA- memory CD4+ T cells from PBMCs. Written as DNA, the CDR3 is TGTGCCAGCAGCGGCCTACTAGCGGGGGGGCGCGAGCAGTACTTC. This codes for CASSGLLAGGREQYF.